Listed here are 6 T cell receptor beta chains from one sample, sequenced in a study of T cells after somatic rescue of genetic block. The protocol was immunoSEQ multiplex PCR, while the TCRdb copy is restricted to in-frame clones and leaves out a portion. The sample lists over 10,000 clones; over 55% were seen once. The sample was peripheral blood mononuclear cells (PBMCs). The receptors come from a boy aged 5-17 years.

The gene calls are TRBV10-3 and TRBJ2-1, with D hard to call. This CDR3 is built from 12 residues. Per germline, CDR1 ENHRY and CDR2 SYGVKD. The V end was cut by 0 bases, the J end by 6 bases, with 3 bases between. CDR3 in amino acids: CAISESINEQFF. CDR3 coding DNA: TGTGCCATCAGTGAGTCAATCAATGAGCAGTTCTTC.

This chain uses TRBV10-3 with TRBJ1-2; D call uncertain. Trimming removed 8 bases from V and 13 bases from J, with 14 bases in between. Germline V lookup: CDR1 ENHRY, CDR2 SYGVKD. CDR3 length equals 10 residues. The CDR3 protein is CAIGRLGVTF. The CDR3 DNA reads as TGTGCCATCGGACGCCTGGGCGTCACCTTC.

The rearrangement joins TRBV7-9 to TRBJ2-6; D is perhaps TRBD1 (6 bases). Germline CDR1 and CDR2: SEHNR and FQNEAQ (reference sequence). V was clipped by 5 bases and J by 0 bases, with 11 bases between them. The CDR3 is 16 amino acids. The CDR3 DNA sequence: TGTGCCAGCAGCCCAGGACAGTTCTCTGGGGCCAACGTCCTGACTTTC. This codes for CASSPGQFSGANVLTF.

Only a few counts were recorded for this clone. V and J are TRBV12-5 and TRBJ2-1; a possible D gene is TRBD1 (6 bases). CDR1 is LGHNT, CDR2 FRNRAP, per germline. This CDR3 is 15 amino acids long. V gave up 3 bases and J gave up 0 bases, with 9 bases separating them. The CDR3 protein is CASGFLDSSYNEQFF. The CDR3 DNA reads TGTGCTAGTGGTTTTTTGGACAGCTCCTACAATGAGCAGTTCTTC.

This clone was seen once. This sequence joins TRBV9 and TRBJ1-2; D gene unclear. The CDR3 is 13 amino acids. Germline lookup yields CDR1 SGDLS and CDR2 YYNGEE. V was trimmed by 4 bases and J by 4 bases, leaving 11 bases between them. The CDR3: CASSRRAFYGYTF. In DNA, the CDR3 is TGTGCCAGCAGCAGACGAGCCTTCTATGGCTACACCTTC.

The rearrangement joins TRBV18 to TRBJ2-7; perhaps TRBD1 as D (5 bases). V dropped 3 bases and J dropped 2 bases, with 11 bases sitting between them. CDR3 length equals 14 residues. Looked up from germline, CDR1 is KGHSH and CDR2 is LQKENI. CDR3 sequence: CASSPLGRAYEQYF. CDR3 in DNA: TGTGCCAGCTCACCTTTAGGCAGGGCCTACGAGCAGTACTTC.